These 31 T cell receptor beta chains came from one sample sequenced in a study of blood T cell repertoires in COVID-19. Only in-frame clones appear in the TCRdb table, and some are missing; sequencing was by immunoSEQ multiplex PCR. The data hold roughly 250,000 clones, with 86% observed a single time. The sample was peripheral blood. These receptors originate from a woman in her thirties with COVID-19, enrolled during active disease.

The chain is built from TRBV9 and TRBJ1-2; D is ambiguous. V was cut by 8 bases and J by 10 bases, with 12 bases left in between. The CDR3 spans 10 residues. The germline CDR1 and CDR2 sequences are SGDLS and YYNGEE. CDR3 nucleotides: TGTGCCAGTTTCGGGGAATACTACACCTTC. This codes for CASFGEYYTF.

This clone was detected once. This sequence joins TRBV7-2 and TRBJ2-5; 9 bases match TRBD2. Germline assignment: CDR1 SGHTA and CDR2 FQGNSA. The V segment lost 1 base and the J segment 5 bases; nucleotides outside the gene matches: 11. CDR3 length equals 17 residues. CDR3 loop: CASSLGPSSGGRETQYF. CDR3 coding DNA: TGTGCCAGCAGCTTAGGGCCTAGTAGCGGGGGCCGGGAGACCCAGTACTTC. Together with reference TRBV7-2 and TRBJ2-5, the CDR3 gives the full variable domain: GAGVSQSPSNKVTEKGKDVELRCDPISGHTALYWYRQSLGQGLEFLIYFQGNSAPDKSGLPSDRFSAERTGGSVSTLTIQRTQQEDSAVYLCASSLGPSSGGRETQYFGPGTRLLVL.

The CDR3 is CASSFQGLNLNGYTF. In DNA, the CDR3 is TGTGCCAGCAGTTTCCAGGGGCTCAATTTGAATGGCTACACCTTC. The chain combines TRBV28 with TRBJ1-2; possibly TRBD1 for D (6 bases). The germline CDR1 and CDR2 sequences are MDHEN and SYDVKM. V lost 3 bases to trimming and J lost 6 bases, with 17 bases between them. The CDR3 contains 15 residues.

V and J are TRBV5-1 and TRBJ2-7; 11 nucleotides agree with TRBD1. V lost 4 bases and J lost 5; bases outside the gene matches: 5. CDR1 SGHRS and CDR2 YFSETQ come from the germline V gene. This CDR3 comprises 14 residues. Written as DNA, the CDR3 is TGCGCCAGCAGCACGGGACAGGGGGGAGACGAGCAGTACTTC. Amino acid sequence: CASSTGQGGDEQYF.

V usage is TRBV6-4 and J usage is TRBJ1-3; 9 bases map to TRBD1. Germline loops: CDR1 MRHNA, CDR2 SNTAGT. The CDR3 length is 17 residues. J gave up 0 bases and V 6 bases, and 9 bases lay outside the gene matches. CDR3 nucleotide sequence: TGTGCCAGCAGAGAAGGAAAGGGACAGGGCTCTGGAAACACCATATATTTT. It yields the protein CASREGKGQGSGNTIYF.

The chain combines TRBV15 with TRBJ1-1, with D tentatively TRBD1 (5 bases). This CDR3 spans 17 amino acids. Deletions cut 0 bases from V and 3 bases from J, with 17 bases between. Germline values: CDR1 LNHNV, CDR2 YYDKDF (reference sequence). The CDR3 coding sequence is TGTGCCACCAGCAGAGAGGCGAGTTCCTGGGGGGACACTGAAGCTTTCTTT. Its translation is CATSREASSWGDTEAFF.

The chain carries TRBV18 and TRBJ2-3, with 12 bases lining up with TRBD2. J lost 3 bases, V lost 6 bases, and 4 bases had no gene match. The germline V gene encodes CDR1 KGHSH and CDR2 LQKENI. This CDR3 region has 15 residues. The CDR3 DNA follows: TGTGCCAGCTCGCTAGCGGGGGGGCCTACAGATACGCAGTATTTT. Its translation: CASSLAGGPTDTQYF.

The genes are TRBV6-1 and TRBJ2-7; 8 bases are a match to TRBD1. In germline, CDR1 is MNHNS, CDR2 SASEGT. The V and J ends lost 3 bases and 2 bases, in that order; junction bases with no gene match: 9. The CDR3 sequence is 16 residues long. CDR3 in DNA: TGTGCCAGCAGTGATGATCTTTTGACAGGGGCCTACGAGCAGTACTTC. This translates into CASSDDLLTGAYEQYF.

The V gene is TRBV2, the J gene TRBJ2-5, with 10 bases identical to TRBD2. The CDR3 runs 15 residues. With 0 bases clipped from V and 3 bases from J, the junction kept 1 base outside the gene matches. The germline CDR1 and CDR2 sequences are SNHLY and FYNNEI. The CDR3 loop reads CASSEALAGEETQYF. The CDR3 coding sequence is TGTGCCAGCAGTGAAGCTCTAGCGGGGGAAGAGACCCAGTACTTC.

CDR3 DNA: TGTGCCAGCAGCTTCCCCGCGGGGATGAACACCGGGGAGCTGTTTTTT. Residues: CASSFPAGMNTGELFF. This chain connects TRBV7-9 to TRBJ2-2, with D maybe TRBD2 (6 bases). The ends were cut back, 3 bases at V and 1 base at J, with 12 bases in the middle. Germline V gene lookup returns CDR1 SEHNR and CDR2 FQNEAQ (reference sequence). The CDR3 is 16 amino acids.

The chain employs TRBV2 and TRBJ2-7; D is undetermined. This CDR3 has 11 residues. Germline CDR1 and CDR2: SNHLY and FYNNEI. Deletions cut 8 bases from V and 2 bases from J, with 7 bases between. The CDR3 here is CASARTYEQYF. For the CDR3, the DNA is TGTGCCAGCGCGAGGACCTACGAGCAGTACTTC.

The V and J genes are TRBV5-1 and TRBJ2-3; 13 bases match TRBD2. Looked up from germline, CDR1 is SGHRS and CDR2 is YFSETQ. This CDR3 has 18 residues. V lost 4 bases and J lost 4; bases outside the gene matches: 12. DNA of the CDR3: TGCGCCAGCAGCCCCGGACTAGCGGGGGCCCGAGCCTCAGATACGCAGTATTTT. It codes for CASSPGLAGARASDTQYF.

This clone was picked up one time. The chain joins TRBV12-3 or TRBV12-4 to TRBJ1-2; 7 bases line up with TRBD1. The CDR3 consists of 13 residues. The J segment lost 6 bases and the V segment lost 6 bases, leaving 7 bases of the junction unmatched. CDR3 nucleotide sequence: TGTGCCAGCAGCTTACAGGGGTCCGATGGCTACACCTTC. Translated, it gives CASSLQGSDGYTF.

This chain joins TRBV6-2 or TRBV6-3 and TRBJ2-1; TRBD2 aligns across 9 bases. Germline-derived CDR1 and CDR2 are MNHEY and SVGEGT. The V gene end was trimmed by 4 bases and the J gene end by 13 bases; junction bases not matched to a gene: 8. This CDR3 is built from 13 residues. CDR3 nucleotide sequence: TGTGCCAGCAGTTTAGGACTAGCGATAGAACAGTTCTTC. Translation gives CASSLGLAIEQFF.

V gene TRBV7-2 combines with J gene TRBJ1-2; no definite D call. From germline, CDR1 is SGHTA and CDR2 FQGNSA. V gave up 4 bases and J gave up 8 bases, with 8 bases separating them. CDR3 length equals 11 residues. This CDR3 is CASSSGGGYTF. The CDR3 DNA sequence: TGTGCCAGCAGCTCCGGAGGAGGCTACACCTTC.

The chain joins TRBV6-2 or TRBV6-3 to TRBJ2-5; a weak D match, TRBD2 (5 bases). Germline values: CDR1 MNHEY, CDR2 SVGEGT. Trimming shortened V by 0 bases and J by 3 bases, and 11 bases separated the two germline ends. This CDR3 has 15 amino acids. CDR3 region: CASSYSTTPEETQYF. CDR3 nucleotide sequence: TGTGCCAGCAGTTACTCGACTACACCTGAAGAGACCCAGTACTTC.

This chain joins TRBV20-1 and TRBJ2-3; the match to TRBD2 covers 11 bases. V dropped 3 bases and J dropped 5; count of bases not matched to a gene: 4. Germline values: CDR1 DFQATT, CDR2 SNEGSKA (reference sequence). The CDR3 runs to 14 residues. The CDR3 sequence: CSASRLAGGDTQYF. The CDR3 nucleotides are TGCAGTGCTAGTAGGCTAGCGGGGGGAGATACGCAGTATTTT.

The genes are TRBV6-5 and TRBJ1-1; 9 bases agree with TRBD1. Germline lookup yields CDR1 MNHEY and CDR2 SVGAGI. The V segment lost 6 bases and the J segment 2 bases; nucleotides outside the gene matches: 7. The CDR3 extends over 15 amino acids. The CDR3 nucleotides read TGTGCCAGCAGGCCACAGGGGGCGGTAAACACTGAAGCTTTCTTT. It encodes CASRPQGAVNTEAFF.

The chain carries TRBV11-2 and TRBJ2-7; 13 nucleotides match TRBD2. J was trimmed by 7 bases and V by 6 bases; bases with no gene match: 6. The germline CDR1 and CDR2 sequences are SGHAT and FQNNGV. This CDR3 region has 14 residues. The CDR3 region has the DNA TGTGCCAGCAGATCGACTAGCGGGGGGAATGAGCAGTACTTC. Its translation: CASRSTSGGNEQYF.

This chain joins TRBV12-3 or TRBV12-4 and TRBJ1-4; D is unclear. The V end lost 7 bases, the J end lost 8 bases, and 11 bases lay between the germline ends. This CDR3 has 12 residues. CDR3 protein: CASTAAGEKLFF. The CDR3 DNA reads TGTGCCAGCACCGCGGCGGGAGAAAAACTGTTTTTT.

The chain links TRBV19 to TRBJ2-7; D may correspond to TRBD1 or TRBD2 (6 bases each). Trimming pared 5 bases from V and 5 bases from J, leaving 16 bases between. The CDR3 length is 14 residues. Germline loops: CDR1 LNHDA, CDR2 SQIVND (reference sequence). The CDR3 DNA reads as TGTGCCAGTAGTCTAGGGGGGCTCGGACACGAGCAGTACTTC. Its translation: CASSLGGLGHEQYF.

The V and J genes are TRBV11-2 and TRBJ1-1, with no clear D. V gave up 1 base and J gave up 7 bases, with 13 bases separating them. Germline-derived CDR1 and CDR2 are SGHAT and FQNNGV. The CDR3 length is 14 residues. CDR3 residues: CASSLVSRQYEAFF. The CDR3 bases are TGTGCCAGCAGCTTAGTTTCCAGACAATATGAAGCTTTCTTT.

J is TRBJ1-1 and V is TRBV19; D might be TRBD1 (6 bases). Germline V lookup: CDR1 LNHDA, CDR2 SQIVND (reference sequence). The V end was cut by 8 bases, the J end by 7 bases, with 11 bases between. The CDR3 length is 11 residues. DNA for the CDR3: TGTGCCAGTCTTAAGGGGGTTGAAGCTTTCTTT. This sequence encodes CASLKGVEAFF.

The V call is TRBV14, the J call TRBJ2-2, with D possibly being TRBD1 (6 bases). This CDR3 has 17 residues. Germline loops: CDR1 SGHDN, CDR2 FVKESK. The V and J ends lost 2 bases and 4 bases respectively, with 17 bases between them. The CDR3 DNA reads as TGTGCCAGCAGCCAAAGGGAAAAGAGGGGGTCCACCGGGGAGCTGTTTTTT. This sequence encodes CASSQREKRGSTGELFF.

V and J are TRBV27 and TRBJ2-6; D is ambiguous. V was cut by 4 bases and J by 0 bases, with 4 bases left in between. CDR1 and CDR2 from the germline V gene are MNHEY and SMNVEV (reference sequence). The CDR3 is made up of 14 amino acids. CDR3 in DNA: TGTGCCAGCAGTTGGAGCTCTGGGGCCAACGTCCTGACTTTC. Protein product: CASSWSSGANVLTF.

V gene TRBV6-1 combines with J gene TRBJ1-4; D is possibly TRBD1 (5 bases). This CDR3 comprises 14 residues. The V end was cut by 2 bases, the J end by 7 bases, with 11 bases between. From germline, CDR1 is MNHNS and CDR2 SASEGT. The CDR3 sequence is CASSERGSGEKLFF. CDR3 in DNA: TGTGCCAGCAGTGAACGGGGGAGCGGTGAAAAACTGTTTTTT.

There are a few counts of this clone. This chain uses TRBV5-4 with TRBJ2-4, with 8 bases lining up with TRBD1. CDR1 is SGHNT, CDR2 YYREEE, per germline (reference sequence). CDR3 size: 15 residues. Unmatched junction bases numbered 6, after V lost 0 bases and J lost 7 bases. The CDR3 spells CASSLGWQGANIQYF. CDR3 nucleotides: TGTGCCAGCAGCTTGGGTTGGCAGGGGGCCAACATTCAGTACTTC. Using reference TRBV5-4 and TRBJ2-4 for the parts outside the CDR3, the full variable domain is ETGVTQSPTHLIKTRGQQVTLRCSSQSGHNTVSWYQQALGQGPQFIFQYYREEENGRGNFPPRFSGLQFPNYSSELNVNALELDDSALYLCASSLGWQGANIQYFGAGTRLSVL.

The chain couples TRBV11-2 to TRBJ1-1, with TRBD1 matching 7 bases. The CDR3 totals 11 residues. V lost 5 bases, J lost 8 bases, and 2 bases stayed unmatched. The germline gives CDR1 SGHAT, CDR2 FQNNGV. The CDR3 reads CASSMDREAFF. CDR3 DNA: TGTGCCAGCAGCATGGACAGGGAAGCTTTCTTT. The variable domain in full, completed from reference TRBV11-2 and TRBJ1-1, reads EAGVAQSPRYKIIEKRQSVAFWCNPISGHATLYWYQQILGQGPKLLIQFQNNGVVDDSQLPKDRFSAERLKGVDSTLKIQPAKLEDSAVYLCASSMDREAFFGQGTRLTVV.

In this sample, this clone turned up once. This chain uses TRBV7-2 with TRBJ1-1, with D possibly matching TRBD1 (6 bases). The CDR3 loop spans 17 amino acids. Trimming took 7 bases from V and 7 from J, leaving 28 bases between them. CDR1 and CDR2 (germline): SGHTA, FQGNSA. CDR3 sequence (DNA): TGTGCCAGCATCTCACCCGGGGGGGCCTTGGGGCGATATGAAGCTTTCTTT. It encodes CASISPGGALGRYEAFF. Combining the CDR3 with reference TRBV7-2 and TRBJ1-1 gives the whole variable domain GAGVSQSPSNKVTEKGKDVELRCDPISGHTALYWYRQSLGQGLEFLIYFQGNSAPDKSGLPSDRFSAERTGGSVSTLTIQRTQQEDSAVYLCASISPGGALGRYEAFFGQGTRLTVV.

The V gene is TRBV7-2, the J gene TRBJ2-7; possibly TRBD2 for D (6 bases). CDR3 length: 17 amino acids. The V gene lost 5 bases and the J gene lost 3 bases, with 23 bases spanning the gap. Germline values: CDR1 SGHTA, CDR2 FQGNSA. CDR3 coding DNA: TGTGCCAGCAGCCGGTCGGGGACTTACCTTACCAACTACGAGCAGTACTTC. This codes for CASSRSGTYLTNYEQYF.

The CDR3 is CASSYGEAYEQYF. The CDR3 DNA follows: TGTGCCAGCAGTTACGGGGAGGCCTACGAGCAGTACTTC. V is TRBV6-6 and J is TRBJ2-7, with D maybe TRBD2 (6 bases). There are 13 residues in the CDR3. In germline, CDR1 is MNHNY, CDR2 SVGAGI (reference sequence). Trimming removed 2 bases at V and 2 bases at J, with 7 bases between.